This T cell receptor beta chain was captured in a study of T cell repertoires in cytomegalovirus infection. Across the study: From public TCR beta signatures came an indication of both CMV infection and matching HLA type.

Whole-study findings and limits: In two of eight donors, the top clonotype was HLA-C-restricted CMV-specific. Public TCR beta family frequency separated CMV-and-HLA carriers, including in an independent cohort.

With regard to this clonotype: Its antigen is still unknown.

Each CDR3 protein is one row after TCRdb ran MiXCR on the reads. The sample consists of approximately 280,000 distinct CDR3 sequences, 20% to 25% of them appearing once. J lost 12 bases, V lost 5 bases, and 22 bases had no gene match. Germline lookup yields CDR1 SEHNR and CDR2 FQNEAQ (reference sequence). This CDR3 comprises 17 residues. This sequence joins TRBV7-9 and TRBJ1-1; 9 nucleotides align to TRBD1. This specimen consisted of cultured PBMCs, obtained from culture after CMV antigen stimulation. The origin of this receptor is a human donor in good health (CMV status not recorded). Some clones in this sample may be carry-over from other donors' samples. The CDR3 region is CASSLLTGTGYPFRPFF. CDR3 in DNA: TGTGCCAGCAGCCTTTTAACCGGGACAGGGTACCCGTTTAGACCTTTCTTT.